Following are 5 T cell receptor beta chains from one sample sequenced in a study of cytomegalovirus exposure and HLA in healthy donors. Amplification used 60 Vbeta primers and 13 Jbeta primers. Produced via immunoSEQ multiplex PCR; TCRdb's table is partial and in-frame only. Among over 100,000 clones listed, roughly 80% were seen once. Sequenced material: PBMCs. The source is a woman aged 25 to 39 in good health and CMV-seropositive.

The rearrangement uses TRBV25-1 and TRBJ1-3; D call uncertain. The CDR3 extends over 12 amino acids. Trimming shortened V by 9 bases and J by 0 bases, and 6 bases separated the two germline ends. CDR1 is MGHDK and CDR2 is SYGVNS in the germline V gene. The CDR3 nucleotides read TGTGCCAGTGAGAGCTCTGGAAACACCATATATTTT. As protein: CASESSGNTIYF.

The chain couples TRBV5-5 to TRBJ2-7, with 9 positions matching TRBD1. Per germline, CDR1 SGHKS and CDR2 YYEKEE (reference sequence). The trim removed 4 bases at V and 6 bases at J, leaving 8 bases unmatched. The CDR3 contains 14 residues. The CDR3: CASSVGTGYAEQYF. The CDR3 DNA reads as TGTGCCAGCAGCGTTGGGACAGGGTATGCCGAGCAGTACTTC.

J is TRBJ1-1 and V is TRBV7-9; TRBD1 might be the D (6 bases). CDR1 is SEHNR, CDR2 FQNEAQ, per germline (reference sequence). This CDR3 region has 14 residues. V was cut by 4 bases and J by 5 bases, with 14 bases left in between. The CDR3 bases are TGTGCCAGCAGCTACCTACAGGGAAGGACTGAAGCTTTCTTT. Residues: CASSYLQGRTEAFF.

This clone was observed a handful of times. Written as DNA, the CDR3 is TGTGCCAGCAGCTTAATGCGTTGGTTAGTCGGGGAAAAACTGTTTTTT. This encodes CASSLMRWLVGEKLFF. The chain has TRBV7-3 and TRBJ1-4; D call uncertain. The CDR3 runs 16 residues. Deletions cut 1 base from V and 8 bases from J, with 17 bases between. The germline CDR1 and CDR2 sequences are SGHTA and FQGTGA.

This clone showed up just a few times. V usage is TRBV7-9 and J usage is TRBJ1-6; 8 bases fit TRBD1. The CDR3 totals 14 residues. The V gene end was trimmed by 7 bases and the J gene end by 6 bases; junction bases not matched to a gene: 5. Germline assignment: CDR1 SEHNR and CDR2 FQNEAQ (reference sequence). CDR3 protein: CASTSGQGNSPLHF. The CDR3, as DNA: TGTGCCAGCACCTCAGGACAGGGTAATTCACCCCTCCACTTT.